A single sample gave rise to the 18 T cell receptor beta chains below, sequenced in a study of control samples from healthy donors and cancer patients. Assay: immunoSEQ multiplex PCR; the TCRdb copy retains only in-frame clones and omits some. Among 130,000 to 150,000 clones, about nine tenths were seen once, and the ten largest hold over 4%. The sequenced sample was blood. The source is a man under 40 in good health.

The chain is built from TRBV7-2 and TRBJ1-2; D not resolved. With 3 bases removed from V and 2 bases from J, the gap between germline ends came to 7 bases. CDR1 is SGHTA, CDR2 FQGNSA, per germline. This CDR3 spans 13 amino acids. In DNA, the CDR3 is TGTGCCAGCAGCTTCCAGGAGAACTATGGCTACACCTTC. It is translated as CASSFQENYGYTF.

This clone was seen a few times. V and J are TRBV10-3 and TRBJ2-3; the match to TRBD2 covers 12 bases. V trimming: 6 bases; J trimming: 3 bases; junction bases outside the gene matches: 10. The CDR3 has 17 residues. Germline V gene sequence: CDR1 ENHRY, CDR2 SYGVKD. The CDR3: CAIRVTSGRTGTDTQYF. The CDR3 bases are TGTGCCATCAGAGTGACTAGCGGGAGAACTGGGACAGATACGCAGTATTTT.

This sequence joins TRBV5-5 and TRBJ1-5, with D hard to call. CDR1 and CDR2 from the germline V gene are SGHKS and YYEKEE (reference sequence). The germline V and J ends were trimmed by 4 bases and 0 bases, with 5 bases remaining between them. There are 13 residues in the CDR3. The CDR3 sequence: CASSQDSNQPQHF. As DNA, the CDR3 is TGTGCCAGCAGCCAGGATAGCAATCAGCCCCAGCATTTT. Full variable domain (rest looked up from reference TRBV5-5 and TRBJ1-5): DAGVTQSPTHLIKTRGQQVTLRCSPISGHKSVSWYQQVLGQGPQFIFQYYEKEERGRGNFPDRFSARQFPNYSSELNVNALLLGDSALYLCASSQDSNQPQHFGDGTRLSIL.

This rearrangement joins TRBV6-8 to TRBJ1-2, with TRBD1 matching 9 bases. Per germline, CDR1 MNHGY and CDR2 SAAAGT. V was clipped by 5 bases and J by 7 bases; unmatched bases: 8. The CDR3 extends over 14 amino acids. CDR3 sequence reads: CASSPSTGGCGYTF. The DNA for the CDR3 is TGTGCCAGCAGTCCATCTACAGGGGGCTGTGGCTACACCTTC.

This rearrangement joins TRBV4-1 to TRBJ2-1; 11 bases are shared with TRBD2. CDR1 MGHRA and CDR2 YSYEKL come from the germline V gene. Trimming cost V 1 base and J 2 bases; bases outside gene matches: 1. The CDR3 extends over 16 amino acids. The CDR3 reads CASSQATSGAYNEQFF. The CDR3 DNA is TGCGCCAGCAGCCAAGCGACTAGCGGGGCCTACAATGAGCAGTTCTTC.

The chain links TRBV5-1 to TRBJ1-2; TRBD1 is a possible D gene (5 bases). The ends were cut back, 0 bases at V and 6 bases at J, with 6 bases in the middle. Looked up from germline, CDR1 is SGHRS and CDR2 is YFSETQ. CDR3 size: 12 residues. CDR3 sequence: CASSLEDNGYTF. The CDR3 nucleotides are TGCGCCAGCAGCTTGGAGGACAATGGCTACACCTTC. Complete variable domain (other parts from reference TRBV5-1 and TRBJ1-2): KAGVTQTPRYLIKTRGQQVTLSCSPISGHRSVSWYQQTPGQGLQFLFEYFSETQRNKGNFPGRFSGRQFSNSRSEMNVSTLELGDSALYLCASSLEDNGYTFGSGTRLTVV.

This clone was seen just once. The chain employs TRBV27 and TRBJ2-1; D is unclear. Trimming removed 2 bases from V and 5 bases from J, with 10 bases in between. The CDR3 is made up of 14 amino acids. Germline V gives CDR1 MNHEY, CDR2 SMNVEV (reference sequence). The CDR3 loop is CASSLMRGHNEQFF. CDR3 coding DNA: TGTGCCAGCAGTTTAATGCGCGGACACAATGAGCAGTTCTTC.

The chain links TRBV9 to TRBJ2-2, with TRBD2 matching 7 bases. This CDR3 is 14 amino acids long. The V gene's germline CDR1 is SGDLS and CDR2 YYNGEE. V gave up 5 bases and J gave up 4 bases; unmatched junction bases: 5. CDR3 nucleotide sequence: TGTGCCAGCAGGCAGGGACTATCCACCGGGGAGCTGTTTTTT. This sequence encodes CASRQGLSTGELFF.

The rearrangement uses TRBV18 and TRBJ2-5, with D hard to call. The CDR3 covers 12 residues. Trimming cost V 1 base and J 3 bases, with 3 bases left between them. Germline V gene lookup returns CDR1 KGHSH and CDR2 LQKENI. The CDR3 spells CASSPRKETQYF. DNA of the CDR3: TGTGCCAGCTCACCACGCAAAGAGACCCAGTACTTC.

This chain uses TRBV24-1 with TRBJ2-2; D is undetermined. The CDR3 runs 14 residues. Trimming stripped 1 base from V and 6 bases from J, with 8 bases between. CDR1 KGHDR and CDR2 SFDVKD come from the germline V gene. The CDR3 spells CATSDFLESGELFF. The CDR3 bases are TGTGCCACCAGTGATTTTTTGGAGTCCGGGGAGCTGTTTTTT.

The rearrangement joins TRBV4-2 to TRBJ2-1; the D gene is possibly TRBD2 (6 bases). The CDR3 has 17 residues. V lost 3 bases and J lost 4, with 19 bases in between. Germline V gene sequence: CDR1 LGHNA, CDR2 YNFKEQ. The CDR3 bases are TGTGCCAGCAGCCACCCTCCCGGGCCGGAGGGATACAATGAGCAGTTCTTC. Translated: CASSHPPGPEGYNEQFF.

The CDR3 nucleotides read TGTGCCAGCAGTGACTCCGCAGGGGGGAGCTCCTATAATTCACCCCTCCACTTT. Its translation: CASSDSAGGSSYNSPLHF. V usage is TRBV6-4 and J usage is TRBJ1-6; 7 bases map to TRBD1. Trimming cost V 0 bases and J 0 bases; bases outside gene matches: 5. The germline CDR1 and CDR2 sequences are MRHNA and SNTAGT. This CDR3 region has 18 residues.

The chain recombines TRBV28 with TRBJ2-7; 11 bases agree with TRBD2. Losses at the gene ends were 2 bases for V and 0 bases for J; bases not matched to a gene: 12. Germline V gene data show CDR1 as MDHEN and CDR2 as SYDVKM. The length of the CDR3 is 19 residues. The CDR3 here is CASSLDLAGGPSNSYEQYF. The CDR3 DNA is TGTGCCAGCAGTTTAGACCTAGCGGGAGGCCCTTCCAACTCCTACGAGCAGTACTTC. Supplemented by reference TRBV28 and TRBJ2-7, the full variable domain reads DVKVTQSSRYLVKRTGEKVFLECVQDMDHENMFWYRQDPGLGLRLIYFSYDVKMKEKGDIPEGYSVSREKKERFSLILESASTNQTSMYLCASSLDLAGGPSNSYEQYFGPGTRLTVT.

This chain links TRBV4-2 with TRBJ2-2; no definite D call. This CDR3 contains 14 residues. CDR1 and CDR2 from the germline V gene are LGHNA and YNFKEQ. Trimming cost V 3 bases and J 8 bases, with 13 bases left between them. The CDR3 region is CASSHLGDPGELFF. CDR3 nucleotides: TGTGCCAGCAGCCACCTGGGCGACCCTGGGGAGCTGTTTTTT.

CDR3 nucleotides: TGCAGCGTTCGGGGGGTGAACACCGGGGAGCTGTTTTTT. It yields the protein CSVRGVNTGELFF. The chain links TRBV29-1 to TRBJ2-2; 7 bases are shared with TRBD2. With V trimmed by 5 bases and J by 1 base, 1 base remained unmatched. In germline, CDR1 is SQVTM, CDR2 ANQGSEA. CDR3 length: 13 amino acids.

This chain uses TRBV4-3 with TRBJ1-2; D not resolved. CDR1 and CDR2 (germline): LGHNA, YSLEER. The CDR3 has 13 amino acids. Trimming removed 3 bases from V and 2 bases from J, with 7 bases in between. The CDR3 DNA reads TGCGCCAGCAGCCATGAAGTGAACTATGGCTACACCTTC. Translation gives CASSHEVNYGYTF.

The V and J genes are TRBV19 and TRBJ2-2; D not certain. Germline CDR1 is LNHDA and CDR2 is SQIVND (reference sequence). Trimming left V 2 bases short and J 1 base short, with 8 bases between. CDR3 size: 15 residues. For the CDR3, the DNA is TGTGCCAGTAGTATATCCCTGATGAACACCGGGGAGCTGTTTTTT. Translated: CASSISLMNTGELFF.

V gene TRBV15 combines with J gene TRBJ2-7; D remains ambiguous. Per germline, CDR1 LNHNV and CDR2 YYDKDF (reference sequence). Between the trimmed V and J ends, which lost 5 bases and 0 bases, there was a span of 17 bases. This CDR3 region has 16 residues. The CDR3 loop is CATSPRPRTSSYEQYF. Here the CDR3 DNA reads TGTGCCACCAGCCCCCGCCCCAGAACAAGCTCCTACGAGCAGTACTTC.